This T cell receptor (beta chain) was identified during a study of T-cell memory formation after mild COVID-19 (dated by TCRdb to the early 2020s). With regard to the full study: TCR sequence clusters from the two donors were found to be largely donor specific. Two young, previously healthy adult volunteers made up the cohort, one male and one female. T-cell clones expanding and contracting after mild COVID-19 in a couple of donors were tracked by longitudinal TCRalpha and TCRbeta repertoire sequencing. Broad study findings and their caveats: Some responding clones were detected in pre-infection memory, which suggested that pre-existing cross-reactive memory T cells had joined the SARS-CoV-2 response. Only two mild cases were covered by the study, and larger cohorts that include severe cases with pre-infection samples were considered necessary. Contracting CD4+ clones appeared mostly in the CM and EM memory subsets, whereas CD8+ clones were enriched in EMRA. SARS-CoV-2 specificity of the second-wave clones peaking on day 37 was not confirmed. From day 15 to 85, contracting clones showed balanced CD4/CD8 phenotypes, whereas a second wave of clones that expanded from day 15 to 37 leaned towards CD4+.

About this clonotype: The target of this receptor is not known. Base qualities are not at hand, and no much larger clone is one base apart.

PBMCs were isolated by Ficoll-Paque density gradient centrifugation. Per the germline V gene, SGHRS is the CDR1 and YFSETQ is the CDR2. The CDR3, from cysteine to phenylalanine, totals 13 residues. Of all the DNA, just the CDR3 is kept, 39 bases in frame from base 1. V sheds 6 bases and J sheds 3 bases, leaving 11 bases between their ends. The data were produced on an Illumina NovaSeq 6000. TCRalpha and TCRbeta cDNA libraries were built by 5'RACE with constant-segment primers, adding sample barcodes and unique molecular identifiers. Trizol reagent was used to extract RNA from every sample. Libraries were amplified in two PCR steps, with a second sample barcode and Illumina TruSeq adapters added in the second step. Libraries were sequenced on an Illumina NovaSeq with 2 x 150 bp paired-end reads. The paper's processing steps were these. With migec v1.2.7, reads were demultiplexed and then collapsed into UMI-guided consensus sequences. Using mixcr v2.1.11, UMI consensuses were aligned to TRA and TRB V and J templates and then assembled into clonotypes. Expanded or contracted clonotypes were those called significant by both edgeR and NoisET, with noise models trained on biological replicates. edgeR calls used a false discovery rate-adjusted p below 0.01 and a log2 fold-change threshold of 1. As an exploratory analysis of dynamics, PCA with hierarchical clustering was applied to max-normalized trajectories of the 1000 most abundant clonotypes. Each responding clone was given a CD4 or CD8 phenotype based on the CD4+ and CD8+ repertoires, which had been sequenced separately. TCRdb cleaned the public reads at Q25 with fastp, built clones with MiXCR and kept in-frame beta chains. A single entry per CDR3 protein holds the most common genes and DNA from its merged rows. V and J calls and clone size were set by TCRdb, not the authors. This sample is represented by some 260,000 distinct CDR3 sequences; 15% to 20% of them were singletons. About 3.5% of the sample rests with the top ten.

Sequenced input: PBMCs or a T cell subset sorted from them (not recorded which). The receptor was isolated from a young man who had mild COVID-19 (a few samples of this study predate the infection). The sample titles of this study are shuffled in the database, so cell type and time point are left out; the donor was told from shared clones. The chain joins TRBV5-1 to TRBJ2-3, with the identity of the D gene unclear. The CDR3 loop reads CASTMSGTDTQYF. The nucleotide sequence is given as TGCGCCAGCACGATGAGTGGGACAGATACGCAGTATTTT.